Below, one TCR beta chain is given with its context. The antigen remains unidentified. This sample was included in a study of vaccination and CD4 T cells after COVID-19. Cultured CD4+ T cell DNA underwent sequencing with the Oncomine TCR Beta short-read assay. TCRdb reanalysed the PCR reads using MiXCR and keeps one entry per CDR3 protein. The sample carries about 15,000 distinct CDR3 sequences, around 50% recorded once. After removal of 8 bases from V and 0 bases from J, the junction contained 6 bases not matched to a gene. The CDR3 has 15 amino acids. Germline CDR1 reads ENHRY; CDR2 reads SYGVKD. Treatment described: roughly ten-day PBMC culture with coronavirus spike peptide pools or control peptides (ViraFEST assay).

The receptor's source is a human donor who had recovered from COVID-19. Specimen: CD4+ T cells from blood, cultured in vitro. This sequence joins TRBV10-3 and TRBJ2-3, with 9 bases aligning to TRBD2. Written as DNA, the CDR3 is TGTGCCATCGGTCCTAGCGGGGCTAGCACAGATACGCAGTATTTT. This codes for CAIGPSGASTDTQYF.